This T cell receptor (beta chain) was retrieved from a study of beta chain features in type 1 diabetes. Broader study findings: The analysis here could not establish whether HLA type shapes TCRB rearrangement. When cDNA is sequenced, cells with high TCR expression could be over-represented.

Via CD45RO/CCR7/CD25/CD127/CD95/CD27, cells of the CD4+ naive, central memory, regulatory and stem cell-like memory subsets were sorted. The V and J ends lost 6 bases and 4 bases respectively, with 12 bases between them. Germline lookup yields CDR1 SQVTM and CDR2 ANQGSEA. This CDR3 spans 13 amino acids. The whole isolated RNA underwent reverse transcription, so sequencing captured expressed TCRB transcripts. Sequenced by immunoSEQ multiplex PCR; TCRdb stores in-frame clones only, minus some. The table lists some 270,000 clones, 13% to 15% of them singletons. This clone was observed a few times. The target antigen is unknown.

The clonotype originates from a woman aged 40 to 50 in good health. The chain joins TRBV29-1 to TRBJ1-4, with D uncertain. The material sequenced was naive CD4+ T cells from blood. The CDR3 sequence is CSVRNSINEKLFF. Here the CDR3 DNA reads TGCAGCGTCCGGAACAGTATTAATGAAAAACTGTTTTTT.